This T cell receptor beta chain was captured in a study of blood T cells in healthy people across ages. Study-level background: There was about one barcoded beta molecule captured by template switching per two T cells.

Next came a second PCR, run for about 7 to 12 cycles, which used a sample-barcoded 5' primer along with a J-beta primer mix. The study obtained at least 3 million CDR3-containing paired-end reads from every sample. TCRdb called the 5' RACE reads again in MiXCR, with one record for every CDR3 protein. This sample has about 1.8 million distinct CDR3 sequences, with 49% found just once. This clonotype was recorded once. V gave up 0 bases and J gave up 3 bases, with 6 bases separating them. This CDR3 is built from 13 residues. The germline V gene encodes CDR1 SGHNT and CDR2 YYREEE (reference sequence). Sample: blood. This receptor was identified in a woman in her thirties or forties in good health. The genes are TRBV5-4 and TRBJ1-2; possible D gene TRBD1, 5 bases. This chain's CDR3 is CASSLGDHYGYTF. The CDR3 DNA sequence: TGTGCCAGCAGCTTGGGGGACCACTATGGCTACACCTTC.